This TCR beta chain was obtained from a study of T cell clonality in common variable immunodeficiency (dated by TCRdb to about 2015). Study-level results and caveats: Fewer deletions and N-nucleotide insertions were reportedly observed in CVID TCRbeta sequences, and highly modified clones with 13 or more V deletions were reportedly absent from CVID TCRbeta sequences. According to the authors, figuring out what caused the increased clonality in CVID would require sequencing the repertoires of T cell subpopulations. Even though DNA input was the same, control samples had an average of around 82,000 unique sequences each, compared with about 30,000 in CVID samples. Fewer TCRbeta clones were shared among CVID subjects than among healthy controls (p < 0.0001). Patient heterogeneity within the CVID cohort put limits on correlating repertoire features with clinical complications. TCRbeta clonality was higher in CVID subjects than in healthy controls (t-test p = 0.018), and the increase was most characteristic of about a third of subjects.

CVID was diagnosed by standard criteria: serum IgG, IgA and/or IgM reduced below normal range, plus specific antibody deficiency. A total of 44 subjects (approximately 15 female and 30 or so male; age range about 9 to 65 years, mean age around 40) were included in the CVID group. Predominantly Caucasian heritage was noted among both the CVID patients and the healthy controls. At the time of study participation, every CVID subject had been on replacement immunoglobulin therapy for at least one year. When blood was collected, none of the CVID subjects were ill or on immunomodulatory or immunosuppressive medication. From each donor, 5 to 8 ml of heparinized peripheral whole blood was collected. Genomic DNA from adults with common variable immune deficiency (CVID) and from healthy adult controls was the source for sequencing TCRbeta CDR3 repertoires. Diluted blood was subjected to density centrifugation over Hypaque 1077 or Ficoll-Paque for isolation of peripheral blood mononuclear cells. Unsorted mononuclear cells served as the source of genomic DNA, which was extracted either by Qiagen column purification or by a centrifugation-based method.

There are 13 amino acids in the CDR3, from cysteine to phenylalanine inclusive. The CDR3 was read in part: 30 bases, with the frame set at base 1. The germline V gene (reference sequence) provides CDR1 LNHDA and CDR2 SQIVND. The trim is 2 bases for V and 6 bases for J, with a gap of 10 bases between the germline ends. With regard to this clone: Its antigen specificity is not known. The read ends 3 residues early relative to the CDR3; the germline J gene fills the gap.

For sequencing, equivalent amounts of genomic DNA were input from CVID and control samples. For every sample, a 60 bp segment covering the rearranged TCRbeta CDR3 region was amplified and then sequenced. TCRbeta amplification used the immunoSEQ assay, a bias-corrected multiplex PCR with high-throughput sequencing. As for how the authors treated the data: Each unique nucleotide sequence was treated as a clone and annotated with V, D and J genes, copy number and frequency. Sequences were labeled productive if in frame, and non-productive if out of frame or containing stop codons. As previously described, clonality was computed from Shannon's entropy. Mean CDR3 Kyte-Doolittle hydropathy was derived from the predicted amino acid sequences of productive clones. The R hclust function was used to hierarchically cluster scaled V gene usage with Manhattan distance and complete linkage. Sharing of clones by CDR3 amino acid sequence was evaluated by resampling 12 repertoires per group over 100 rounds. The repertoires were searched for approximately 70 published EBV-specific TCRbeta sequences and 200 to 300 published CMV-specific TCRbeta sequences. A couple of CVID samples that yielded fewer than 10,000 sequences were excluded from the analysis, so around 40 CVID repertoires were retained. The immuneACCESS repertoire file appears here via TCRdb, limited to in-frame rearrangements. These files lack a portion of the clones; in checked studies, under half of the deficit traces to unresolved V genes, and the cause of the others is not known. The V and J calls and the clone size are those of that table, but D and trimming were determined from the DNA. The table for this sample shows about 15,000 clones. In total, the top ten clones hold roughly 4.5% of the sample.

The sequence is built from TRBV19 and TRBJ1-2; the D gene identity is not certain. What was sequenced was peripheral blood mononuclear cells. The clonotype comes from a human donor with common variable immunodeficiency. The covered CDR3 bases are TGTGCCAGTAGTATAACATCGGGGAATGGC. This yields the protein CASSITSGNG. The entire CDR3 protein reads CASSITSGNGYTF.